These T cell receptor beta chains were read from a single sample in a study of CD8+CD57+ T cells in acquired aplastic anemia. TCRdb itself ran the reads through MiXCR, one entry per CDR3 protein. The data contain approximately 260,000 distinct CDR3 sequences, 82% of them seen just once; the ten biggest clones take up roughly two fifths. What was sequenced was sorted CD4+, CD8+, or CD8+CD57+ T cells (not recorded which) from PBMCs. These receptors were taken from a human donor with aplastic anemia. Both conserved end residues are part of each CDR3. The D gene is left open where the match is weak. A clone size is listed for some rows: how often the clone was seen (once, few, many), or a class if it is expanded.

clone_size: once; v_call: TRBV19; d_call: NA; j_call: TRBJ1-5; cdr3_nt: TGTGCCAGTAGTCCGGGGAGGGATCAGCCCCAGCATTTT; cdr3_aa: CASSPGRDQPQHF
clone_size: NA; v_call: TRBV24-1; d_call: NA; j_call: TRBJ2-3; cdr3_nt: TGTGCCACCAGTGATTTGCCCGGGGCCTCTAGCACAGATACGCAGTATTTT; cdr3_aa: CATSDLPGASSTDTQYF
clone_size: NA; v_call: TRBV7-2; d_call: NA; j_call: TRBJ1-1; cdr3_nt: NA; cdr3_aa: CASSDTDTQYFGPFF
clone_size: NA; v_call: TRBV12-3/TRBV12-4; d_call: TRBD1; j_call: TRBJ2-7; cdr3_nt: TGTGCCAGCAGCTTTACCGACAGGGGAGTCGACGAGCAGTACTTC; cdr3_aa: CASSFTDRGVDEQYF
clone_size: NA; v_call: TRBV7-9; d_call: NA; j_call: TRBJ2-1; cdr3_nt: TGTGCCAGCAGTCCCGCGTCGTTCTACAATCAGCAGTTTTTC; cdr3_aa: CASSPASFYNQQFF
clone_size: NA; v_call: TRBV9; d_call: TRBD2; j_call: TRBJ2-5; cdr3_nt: TGTGCCAGCAGCAGAGACGGAGGGGACTATGGCTACAACTTC; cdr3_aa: CASSRDGGDYGYNF
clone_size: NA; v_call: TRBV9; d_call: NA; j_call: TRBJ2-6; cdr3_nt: TGTGCCAGCAGCTTAGGGACCGCCCGAAATCAGCCCGTCCTGACTTTC; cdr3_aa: CASSLGTARNQPVLTF
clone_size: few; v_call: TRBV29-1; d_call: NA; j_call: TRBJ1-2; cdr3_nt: TGCAGCGCGCACAGTTTCGGGGGAAACTATGGCTACACCTTC; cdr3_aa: CSAHSFGGNYGYTF
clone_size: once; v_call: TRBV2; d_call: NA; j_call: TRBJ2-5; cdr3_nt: TGTGCCAGCAACAGACAGGTTCAAGAGACCCAGTACTTC; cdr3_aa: CASNRQVQETQYF
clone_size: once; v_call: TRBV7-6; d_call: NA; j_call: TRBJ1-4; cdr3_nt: TGTGCCAGCAGCCATGCGAGCGATACCGACAAACTGCATTTT; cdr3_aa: CASSHASDTDKLHF
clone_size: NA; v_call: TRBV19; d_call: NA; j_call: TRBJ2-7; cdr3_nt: TGTGCCAGTAGTAGGACGGGAAACCACGAGCAGTACTTC; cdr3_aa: CASSRTGNHEQYF
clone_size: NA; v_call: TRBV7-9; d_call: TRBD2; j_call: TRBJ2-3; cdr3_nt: TGTGCCAGCAGCTTTGAGAGAAGCCGCGGGAGCCATTATTTT; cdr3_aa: CASSFERSRGSHYF
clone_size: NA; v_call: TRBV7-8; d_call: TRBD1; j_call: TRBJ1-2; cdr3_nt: TGCGCCACCAGCTTAGAGAGGGGGCCCTCGGTAGACTATGGCTACACCTTC; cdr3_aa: CATSLERGPSVDYGYTF
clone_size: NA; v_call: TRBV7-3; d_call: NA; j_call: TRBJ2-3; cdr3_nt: TGTGCCAGCAGCCTTTCGGGGACCTGGGGAGAGACCCAGACGCAGTATTTT; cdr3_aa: CASSLSGTWGETQTQYF
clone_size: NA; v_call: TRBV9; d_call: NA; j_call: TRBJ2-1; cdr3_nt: TGTGCCAGCAGCGGGGGACTCGCGATCGGTCCGGATACGCAGTTCTTC; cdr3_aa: CASSGGLAIGPDTQFF
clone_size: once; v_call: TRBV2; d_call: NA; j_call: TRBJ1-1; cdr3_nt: TGTGCCAGCAGTGTAGATCGGGGAGGGAACACTGAAGCTTTCTTT; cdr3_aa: CASSVDRGGNTEAFF
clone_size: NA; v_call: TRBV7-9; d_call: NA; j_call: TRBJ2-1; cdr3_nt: TGTGCCAGCAGCGGGAAGGGCAAAGTTGGTTCGGCCAAAGAGCAGTTCTTC; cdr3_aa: CASSGKGKVGSAKEQFF
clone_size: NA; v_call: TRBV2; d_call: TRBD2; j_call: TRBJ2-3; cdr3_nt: TGTGCCAGCAGCTTAGCGGGGGGTCCCACTACGAAGTATTTT; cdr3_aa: CASSLAGGPTTKYF
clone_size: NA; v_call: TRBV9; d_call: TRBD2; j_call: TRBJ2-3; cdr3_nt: TGTGCCAGCAGCGGAGCGGGAGGTCCTCAGAAGCACTATTTT; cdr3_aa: CASSGAGGPQKHYF
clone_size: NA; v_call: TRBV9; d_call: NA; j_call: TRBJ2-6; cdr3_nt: TGTGCCAGCAGCGTAGGGACCGCCCGAAATGAGCCCAACGTCCTGACTTTC; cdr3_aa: CASSVGTARNEPNVLTF
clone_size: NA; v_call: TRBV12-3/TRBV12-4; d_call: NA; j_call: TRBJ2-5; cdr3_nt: TGTGCCAGCAAGATGGCTAGGGAGACCCAGTACTTC; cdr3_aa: CASKMARETQYF
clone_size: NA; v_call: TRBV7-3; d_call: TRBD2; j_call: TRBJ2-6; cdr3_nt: TGTGCCAGCAGCTTAACGAAGCGGGGGTACTACAATGACCTGACTTTC; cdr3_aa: CASSLTKRGYYNDLTF
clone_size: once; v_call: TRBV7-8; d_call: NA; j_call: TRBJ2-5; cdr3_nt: TGTGCCAGCAGCGGAGCTAGAGGGACCCAGACCTTC; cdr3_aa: CASSGARGTQTF
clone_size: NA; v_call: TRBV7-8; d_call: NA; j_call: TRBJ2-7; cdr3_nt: TGTGCCAGCAGCTTAGCGGGAGATCAGGAGACCTTC; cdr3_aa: CASSLAGDQETF
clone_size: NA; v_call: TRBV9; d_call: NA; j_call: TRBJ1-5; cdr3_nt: TGTGCCAGCAGCTTAGCGGCAGACCGTAATAGGCCTCAGCCCCAGCATTTT; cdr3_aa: CASSLAADRNRPQPQHF
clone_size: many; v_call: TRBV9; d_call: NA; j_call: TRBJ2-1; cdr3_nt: TGTGCCAGCAGCGGGGCAGGTCTAGGTAATGAGCAGTTCTTC; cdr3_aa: CASSGAGLGNEQFF
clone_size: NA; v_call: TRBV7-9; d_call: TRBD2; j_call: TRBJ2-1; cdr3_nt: TGTGCCAGCAGCTTAGTACCCGGGGGGGTGTGTTTTGGGCAGTTCTTC; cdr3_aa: CASSLVPGGVCFGQFF
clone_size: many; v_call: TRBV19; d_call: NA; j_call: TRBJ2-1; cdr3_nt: TGTGCCAGTAGTATTGGGATAGGGGAGCAGTTCTTC; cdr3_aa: CASSIGIGEQFF
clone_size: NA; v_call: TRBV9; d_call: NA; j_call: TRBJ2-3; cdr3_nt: TGTGCCAGCGGGGAAGGGGGAGCAGATCCGCATTATTTT; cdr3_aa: CASGEGGADPHYF
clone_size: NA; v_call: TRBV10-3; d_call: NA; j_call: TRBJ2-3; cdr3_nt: TGTGCCATCGGCGGCCGCACAGATACGCAGTATTTT; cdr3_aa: CAIGGRTDTQYF
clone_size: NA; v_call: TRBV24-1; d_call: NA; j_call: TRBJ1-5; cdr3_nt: TGTGCCACCAGTGATTCCAATCAGCCCCAGCCTCTTGGTTTT; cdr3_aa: CATSDSNQPQPLGF
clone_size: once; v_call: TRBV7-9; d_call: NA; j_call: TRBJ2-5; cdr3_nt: TGCGGCGGACGCAGGGCGCGGGAGACCCAGTACTTC; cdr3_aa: CGGRRARETQYF
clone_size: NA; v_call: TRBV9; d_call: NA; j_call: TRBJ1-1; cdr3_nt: TGTGCCAGCAGCTTAGATCTGACTACGCACACTGAAGCTTTCTTT; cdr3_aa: CASSLDLTTHTEAFF
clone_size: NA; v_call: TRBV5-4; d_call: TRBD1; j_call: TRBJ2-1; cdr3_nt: TGTGCCAGCAGCTCCGGGACAGGGAAGGGTGGGGAGCAGTTCTTC; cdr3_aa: CASSSGTGKGGEQFF
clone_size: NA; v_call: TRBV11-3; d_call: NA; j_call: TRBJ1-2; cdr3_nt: TGTGCCAGCAGCTTAGACCTGACGGGAGGGCTTCTCAGCCACTATGGCTACACCTTC; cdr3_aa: CASSLDLTGGLLSHYGYTF
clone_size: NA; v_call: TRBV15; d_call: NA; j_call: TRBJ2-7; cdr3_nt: TGTGCCACCAGCCCCGGGGGCTCAACGTACGAGCAGTACTTC; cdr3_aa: CATSPGGSTYEQYF
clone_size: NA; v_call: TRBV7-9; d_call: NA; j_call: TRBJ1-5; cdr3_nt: TGTGCCAGCAGCGCCGCTAATCAGCCCCAGCATTTT; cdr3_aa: CASSAANQPQHF
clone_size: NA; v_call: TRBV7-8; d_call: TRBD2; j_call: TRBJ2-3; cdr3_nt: TGTGCCAGCAGCGACGCGGGAGGAGCCGAGCCGTATTTT; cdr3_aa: CASSDAGGAEPYF
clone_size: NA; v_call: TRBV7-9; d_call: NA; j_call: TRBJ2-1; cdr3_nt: TGTGCCAGCAGCCATCAGAGCGCGGAGCAGCAGTACGTCCAGTTCTTC; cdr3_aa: CASSHQSAEQQYVQFF
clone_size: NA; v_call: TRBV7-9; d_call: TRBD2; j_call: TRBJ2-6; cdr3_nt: TGTGCCAGCAGCTTTGGAAGAAGCGGGGGTAGCGACAAGGTCCTGACTTTC; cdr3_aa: CASSFGRSGGSDKVLTF
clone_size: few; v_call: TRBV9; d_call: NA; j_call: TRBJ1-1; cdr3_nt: TGTGCCAGCAGCGGGGAGGTGGGGACCACTGAAGCTTCTTTCTTT; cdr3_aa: CASSGEVGTTEASFF
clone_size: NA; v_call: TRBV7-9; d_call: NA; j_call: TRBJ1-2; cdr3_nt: TGCGCCAGCAGCCAAGGACTAGGACAGATAAACACATTC; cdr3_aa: CASSQGLGQINTF
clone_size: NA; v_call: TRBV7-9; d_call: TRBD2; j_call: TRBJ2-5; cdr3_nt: TGTGCCAGCAGCGCCGGGACTAGCGGAATGGATACGCAATTC; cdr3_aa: CASSAGTSGMDTQF
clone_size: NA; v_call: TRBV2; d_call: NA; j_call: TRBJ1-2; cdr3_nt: TGTGCCAGCATAGGAACCGGCAGGCCGATTAACTATGGCTACACCTTC; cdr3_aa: CASIGTGRPINYGYTF
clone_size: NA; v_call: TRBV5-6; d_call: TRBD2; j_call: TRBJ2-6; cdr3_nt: TGTGCCAGCAGCTCGGGCGGGGGTGGGGCCAACGTCCTGACTTTC; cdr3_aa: CASSSGGGGANVLTF
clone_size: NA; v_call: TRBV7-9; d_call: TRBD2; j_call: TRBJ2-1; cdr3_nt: TGTGCCAGCAGCTTTCAAAGAAGCGGGGGGGACGAGGACTTC; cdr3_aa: CASSFQRSGGDEDF
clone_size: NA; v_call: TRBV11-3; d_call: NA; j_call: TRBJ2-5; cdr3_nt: TGTGCCAGCAGCAGAGGCAGGACGCAAGAGACCCAGTACTTC; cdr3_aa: CASSRGRTQETQYF
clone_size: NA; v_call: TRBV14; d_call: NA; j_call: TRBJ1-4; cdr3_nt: TGTGCCAGCAGCCAAATGGGTCTGAAGTATGAAAAACTGTTTTTT; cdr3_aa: CASSQMGLKYEKLFF
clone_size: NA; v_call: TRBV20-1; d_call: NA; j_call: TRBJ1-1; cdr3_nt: TGCAGTGCCCCTACGTTAGGGAGGGACACTGAGGCTTTCTTT; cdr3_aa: CSAPTLGRDTEAFF
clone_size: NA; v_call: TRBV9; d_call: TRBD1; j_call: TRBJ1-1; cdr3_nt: TGTGCCAGCAGCGTATCGACAGGGGGGAACTATGGCTCTTTCTTT; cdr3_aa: CASSVSTGGNYGSFF
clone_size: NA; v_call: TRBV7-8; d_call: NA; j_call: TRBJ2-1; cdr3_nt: TGTGCCAGCAGCGTACGGGGACAGAGGGGGGGTACGCAGCAGTTCTTC; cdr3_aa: CASSVRGQRGGTQQFF
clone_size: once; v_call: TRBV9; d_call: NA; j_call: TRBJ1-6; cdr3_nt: NA; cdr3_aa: CASSASSRGYTFALHF
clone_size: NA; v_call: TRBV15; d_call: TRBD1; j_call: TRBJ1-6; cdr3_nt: TGTGCCACCAGCGGCGGGACAGGGCGAGTTTCACCCCTCCACTTT; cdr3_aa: CATSGGTGRVSPLHF
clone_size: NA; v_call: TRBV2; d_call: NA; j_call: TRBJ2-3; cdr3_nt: TGTGCCAGCGGCTTCACTAGCACAATGACGCAGTATTTT; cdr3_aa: CASGFTSTMTQYF
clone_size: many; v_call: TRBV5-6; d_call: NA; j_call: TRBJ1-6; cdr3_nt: TGTGCCAGCAGCTTGTATCAGAATAATTCACCCCTCCACTTT; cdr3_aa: CASSLYQNNSPLHF